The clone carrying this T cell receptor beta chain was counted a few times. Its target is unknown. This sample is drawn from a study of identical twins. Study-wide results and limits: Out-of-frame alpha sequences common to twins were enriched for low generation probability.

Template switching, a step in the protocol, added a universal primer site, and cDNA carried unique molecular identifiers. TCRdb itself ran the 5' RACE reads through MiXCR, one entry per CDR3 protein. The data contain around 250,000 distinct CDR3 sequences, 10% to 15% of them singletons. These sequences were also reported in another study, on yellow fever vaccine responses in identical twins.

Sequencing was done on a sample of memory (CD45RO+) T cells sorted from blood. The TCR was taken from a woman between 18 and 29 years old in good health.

CDR3 in DNA: TGTGCCAGCAGCCAAGGGGTAGCGGCAAAGACCGGGGAGCTGTTTTTT. As protein: CASSQGVAAKTGELFF. This chain uses TRBV3-1 with TRBJ2-2; perhaps TRBD2 as D (6 bases). Per the germline V gene, CDR1 is LGHDT and CDR2 is YNNKEL (reference sequence). The CDR3 is 16 amino acids. Trimming removed 1 base at V and 5 bases at J, with 14 bases between.